This entry features one T cell receptor (beta chain) sequence. Its antigen is still unknown. Pregnant or lactating patients and those with other autoimmune diseases or uncontrolled infections were excluded. Diagnosis relied on clinical symptoms, serum thyroxine, TRAb, thyroid ultrasound and orbital computed tomography. RNA transcripts yielded amplified TCR beta CDR3 regions. First-round RT-PCR relied on HTBI primers, and a second-round multiplex PCR came next. TCRdb redid the calling of the multiplex PCR reads with MiXCR, one entry per CDR3 protein. Among about 1.2 million distinct CDR3 sequences listed, about two fifths were seen once. This sample was taken from a study of Graves' ophthalmopathy and Graves' hyperthyroidism. Study-level points and caveats: Sensitivity of roughly 88% and specificity of approximately 81% were achieved when a 13-signature model separated ophthalmopathy from stable hyperthyroidism. Blood also held most thyroid clonotypes expanded above 0.001 frequency.

Germline loops: CDR1 MGHRA, CDR2 YSYEKL. The J segment lost 4 bases and the V segment lost 4 bases, leaving 9 bases of the junction unmatched. CDR3 size: 15 residues. The chain has TRBV4-1 and TRBJ2-7, with TRBD1 matching 8 bases. This TCR derives from an adult man with Graves' hyperthyroidism. Specimen: peripheral blood or thyroid tissue (not recorded which). The DNA of the CDR3 is TGCGCCAGCAGCCCTGGACAGGGCTGGATTTACGAGCAGTACTTC. Translation gives CASSPGQGWIYEQYF.